The T cell receptor beta chain described here comes from a study of T-cell reconstitution after alpha-beta-depleted transplantation in children. Concerning this clonotype itself: The antigen remains undetermined.

The V segment lost 0 bases and the J segment 4 bases; nucleotides outside the gene matches: 2. The germline CDR1 and CDR2 sequences are DFQATT and SNEGSKA (reference sequence). The CDR3 is made up of 15 amino acids. This sample's TCRbeta library carried unique molecular identifier barcodes. TCRdb fed the PCR reads into MiXCR, producing one record per CDR3 protein. The top ten hold 0.79% of the sample, which has 700,000 or so distinct CDR3 sequences, around 13% seen once. Overall study findings and caveats: Several hundred expanded graft clones reportedly gave rise to the alpha-beta T cells present about two months after transplant.

Material: PBMCs, obtained before TCRalphabeta/CD19-depleted stem cell transplant. This rearrangement joins TRBV20-1 to TRBJ2-3; the match to TRBD2 covers 12 bases. The origin of this receptor is a girl aged 2 to 10 with congenital amegakaryocytic thrombocytopenia, due to receive a stem cell transplant. CDR3 sequence: CSARDGTSGSDTQYF. CDR3 coding DNA: TGCAGTGCTAGAGACGGGACTAGCGGGTCAGATACGCAGTATTTT.